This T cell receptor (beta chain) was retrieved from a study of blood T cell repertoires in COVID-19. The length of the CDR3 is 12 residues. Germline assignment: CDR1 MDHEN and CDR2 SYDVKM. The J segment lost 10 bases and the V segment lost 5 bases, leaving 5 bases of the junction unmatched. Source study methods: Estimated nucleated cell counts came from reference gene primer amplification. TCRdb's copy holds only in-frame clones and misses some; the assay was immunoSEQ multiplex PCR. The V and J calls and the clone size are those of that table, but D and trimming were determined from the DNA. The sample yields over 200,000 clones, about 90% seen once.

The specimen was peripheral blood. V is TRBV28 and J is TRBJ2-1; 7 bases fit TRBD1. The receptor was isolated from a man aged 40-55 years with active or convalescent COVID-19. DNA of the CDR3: TGTGCCAGCAGTCAACAGGGGAGAGAGCAGTTCTTC. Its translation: CASSQQGREQFF. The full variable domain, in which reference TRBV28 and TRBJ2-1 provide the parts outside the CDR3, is DVKVTQSSRYLVKRTGEKVFLECVQDMDHENMFWYRQDPGLGLRLIYFSYDVKMKEKGDIPEGYSVSREKKERFSLILESASTNQTSMYLCASSQQGREQFFGPGTRLTVL.